These 13 T cell receptor beta chains came from one sample sequenced in a study of blood T cell repertoires in COVID-19. Measured with immunoSEQ multiplex PCR; TCRdb has only the in-frame clones, and not every one. Of 200,000 to 250,000 clones in the sample, roughly nine tenths were seen once. The sample consisted of PBMCs or T cells enriched from blood (not recorded which). These receptor sequences come from a woman aged 45-65 years in a cohort exposed to, infected with or recovered from COVID-19 (not recorded which).

The chain is built from TRBV5-1 and TRBJ2-7, with 8 bases identical to TRBD2. Germline CDR1 is SGHRS and CDR2 is YFSETQ. J gave up 5 bases and V 0 bases, and 13 bases lay outside the gene matches. This CDR3 spans 17 amino acids. The CDR3 DNA sequence: TGCGCCAGCAGCTTGGATAGCGGGGTATTACGGAGCCACGAGCAGTACTTC. Translation: CASSLDSGVLRSHEQYF. The full variable domain, completed using reference TRBV5-1 and TRBJ2-7, is KAGVTQTPRYLIKTRGQQVTLSCSPISGHRSVSWYQQTPGQGLQFLFEYFSETQRNKGNFPGRFSGRQFSNSRSEMNVSTLELGDSALYLCASSLDSGVLRSHEQYFGPGTRLTVT.

V gene TRBV6-5 combines with J gene TRBJ1-6; 7 nucleotides align to TRBD1. Trimming took 5 bases from V and 1 from J; bases not matched to a gene: 2. This CDR3 comprises 15 residues. The germline V gene encodes CDR1 MNHEY and CDR2 SVGAGI. Here the CDR3 reads CASSPGQSYNSPLHF. DNA for the CDR3: TGTGCCAGCAGTCCGGGACAGTCCTATAATTCACCCCTCCACTTT.

The V and J genes are TRBV12-3 or TRBV12-4 and TRBJ2-1; the D is unclear. V lost 11 bases and J lost 7, with 18 bases in between. This CDR3 has 13 amino acids. The CDR3 here is CADGRVSTNEQFF. The CDR3 DNA follows: TGTGCCGACGGCCGGGTATCTACGAATGAGCAGTTCTTC.

As regards this clone: This sample also contains other DNA sequences that code for the same CDR3. The chain links TRBV7-9 to TRBJ1-2, with D hard to call. V lost 1 base and J 8 bases, leaving 8 bases between the germline ends. From germline, CDR1 is SEHNR and CDR2 FQNEAQ (reference sequence). The CDR3 sequence is 12 residues long. The CDR3 DNA reads TGTGCCAGCAGCTTAGAACCGGTCGGCTACACCTTC. This gives the protein CASSLEPVGYTF.

CDR3 region: CASSSLAGLSYEQYF. CDR3 nucleotides: TGTGCCAGCAGCTCCTTAGCGGGCCTCTCCTACGAGCAGTACTTC. The chain couples TRBV7-2 to TRBJ2-7; 7 bases agree with TRBD2. The V gene's germline CDR1 is SGHTA and CDR2 FQGNSA. J gave up 0 bases and V 4 bases, and 6 bases lay outside the gene matches. CDR3 size: 15 residues.

This clone was found a few times. The chain combines TRBV30 with TRBJ1-2, with 8 nucleotides matching TRBD1. With V trimmed by 3 bases and J by 7 bases, 7 bases remained unmatched. The CDR3 extends over 13 amino acids. From germline, CDR1 is GTSNPN and CDR2 SVGIG (reference sequence). The CDR3 here is CAWRQPGGGGYTF. For the CDR3, the DNA is TGTGCCTGGAGGCAGCCAGGGGGCGGTGGCTACACCTTC.

The rearrangement uses TRBV11-1 and TRBJ1-6; the match to TRBD1 covers 10 bases. The CDR3 extends over 13 amino acids. After removal of 5 bases from V and 10 bases from J, the junction contained 2 bases not matched to a gene. Germline CDR1 SGHAT, CDR2 FQDESV (reference sequence). The CDR3 sequence: CASSGTGASPLHF. CDR3 DNA sequence: TGTGCCAGCAGCGGGACAGGGGCCTCACCCCTCCACTTT.

This clone was counted once. The chain combines TRBV3-1 (or the pseudogene TRBV3-2) with TRBJ1-1; the D is unclear. This CDR3 comprises 14 residues. In germline, CDR1 is LGHDT, CDR2 YNNKEL (reference sequence). V was pared by 0 bases and J by 3 bases, with 8 bases between. CDR3 in amino acids: CASSQDSRHTEAFF. The CDR3, as DNA: TGTGCCAGCAGCCAAGATTCCAGGCACACTGAAGCTTTCTTT.

As to this clone: Additional DNA sequences in this sample encode the identical CDR3. The chain links TRBV4-3 to TRBJ1-6; 10 positions match TRBD1. The J segment lost 9 bases and the V segment lost 0 bases, leaving 17 bases of the junction unmatched. The CDR3 is 20 amino acids. Germline V lookup: CDR1 LGHNA, CDR2 YSLEER. CDR3 protein: CASSQEPSRARDRGLSPLHF. In DNA form, the CDR3 reads TGCGCCAGCAGCCAAGAGCCTTCGAGGGCCCGAGACAGGGGGCTTTCACCCCTCCACTTT.

This clone has more than one count but fewer than ten. This chain links TRBV5-1 with TRBJ1-3; TRBD1 aligns across 11 bases. Germline CDR1 reads SGHRS; CDR2 reads YFSETQ. The V and J ends lost 0 bases and 3 bases, in that order; junction bases with no gene match: 2. This CDR3 is 16 amino acids long. The CDR3 bases are TGCGCCAGCAGCTTGGGGACAGGGGGCGTTGGAAACACCATATATTTT. Amino acids: CASSLGTGGVGNTIYF. Supplemented by reference TRBV5-1 and TRBJ1-3, the full variable domain reads KAGVTQTPRYLIKTRGQQVTLSCSPISGHRSVSWYQQTPGQGLQFLFEYFSETQRNKGNFPGRFSGRQFSNSRSEMNVSTLELGDSALYLCASSLGTGGVGNTIYFGEGSWLTVV.

This rearrangement joins TRBV5-1 to TRBJ1-4; 7 bases fit TRBD1. This CDR3 has 15 amino acids. Germline lookup yields CDR1 SGHRS and CDR2 YFSETQ. Germline trimming cut 5 bases from V and 8 bases from J; bases unmatched to any gene: 12. CDR3 sequence (DNA): TGCGCCAGCAGTGATTCCGGGACAGTGTCCGAAAAACTGTTTTTT. It encodes CASSDSGTVSEKLFF.

This chain uses TRBV10-1 with TRBJ2-7; unclear D gene. The CDR3 loop spans 15 amino acids. From germline, CDR1 is WNHNN and CDR2 SYGVQD (reference sequence). The V gene lost 3 bases and the J gene lost 7 bases, with 19 bases spanning the gap. The CDR3 protein is CASSDSDPAVAEQYF. The CDR3 DNA follows: TGCGCCAGCAGTGATAGTGACCCCGCGGTTGCGGAGCAGTACTTC.

The chain links TRBV7-2 to TRBJ1-6; maybe TRBD1 (6 bases). Germline CDR1 SGHTA, CDR2 FQGNSA. The CDR3 has 15 amino acids. Trimming left V 5 bases short and J 4 bases short, with 12 bases between. The CDR3 sequence: CASSDAGQYNSPLHF. The CDR3 DNA reads as TGTGCCAGCAGCGATGCCGGACAGTATAATTCACCCCTCCACTTT. Full variable domain (remainder filled in from reference TRBV7-2 and TRBJ1-6): GAGVSQSPSNKVTEKGKDVELRCDPISGHTALYWYRQSLGQGLEFLIYFQGNSAPDKSGLPSDRFSAERTGGSVSTLTIQRTQQEDSAVYLCASSDAGQYNSPLHFGNGTRLTVT.